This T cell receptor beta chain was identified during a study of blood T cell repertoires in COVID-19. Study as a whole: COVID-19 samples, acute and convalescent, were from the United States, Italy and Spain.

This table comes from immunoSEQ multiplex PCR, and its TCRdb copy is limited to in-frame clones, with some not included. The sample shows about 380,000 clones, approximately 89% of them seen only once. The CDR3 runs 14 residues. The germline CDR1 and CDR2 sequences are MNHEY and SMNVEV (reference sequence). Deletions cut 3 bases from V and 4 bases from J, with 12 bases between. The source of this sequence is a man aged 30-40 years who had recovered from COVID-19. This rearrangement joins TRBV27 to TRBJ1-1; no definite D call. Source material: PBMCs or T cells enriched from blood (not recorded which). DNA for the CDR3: TGTGCCAGCAGTTTTCAAGCCACGAGCACTGAAGCTTTCTTT. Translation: CASSFQATSTEAFF.